The clone carrying this T cell receptor (beta chain) was seen ten or more times. Its specificity is unknown. These data originate in a study of Graves' ophthalmopathy and Graves' hyperthyroidism. Overall study findings and caveats: A model of 13 signatures distinguished ophthalmopathy from stable hyperthyroidism at less than 90% sensitivity and roughly 81% specificity. Blood samples also showed most expanded thyroid clonotypes exceeding 0.001 frequency.

Enrolled hyperthyroidism patients had a new diagnosis, a duration under 2 months, and an age of 18 to 65. The study amplified TCR beta CDR3 regions using RNA transcripts. The authors performed first-round RT-PCR with HTBI primers and then a second-round multiplex PCR. One entry per CDR3 protein, called by TCRdb with MiXCR from the multiplex PCR reads. The table records about 1.1 million distinct CDR3 sequences, about 38% of them present only once. Trimming took 6 bases from V and 4 from J; bases not matched to a gene: 5. The CDR3 is 13 amino acids. Looked up from germline, CDR1 is ENHRY and CDR2 is SYGVKD.

Sequencing was carried out using peripheral blood or thyroid tissue (not recorded which). The chain couples TRBV10-3 to TRBJ2-5; TRBD1 matches at 7 bases. The clonotype originates from an adult man with Graves' hyperthyroidism. The CDR3, as DNA: TGTGCCATCAGCCCGACAGGGTCAGAGACCCAGTACTTC. As protein: CAISPTGSETQYF.